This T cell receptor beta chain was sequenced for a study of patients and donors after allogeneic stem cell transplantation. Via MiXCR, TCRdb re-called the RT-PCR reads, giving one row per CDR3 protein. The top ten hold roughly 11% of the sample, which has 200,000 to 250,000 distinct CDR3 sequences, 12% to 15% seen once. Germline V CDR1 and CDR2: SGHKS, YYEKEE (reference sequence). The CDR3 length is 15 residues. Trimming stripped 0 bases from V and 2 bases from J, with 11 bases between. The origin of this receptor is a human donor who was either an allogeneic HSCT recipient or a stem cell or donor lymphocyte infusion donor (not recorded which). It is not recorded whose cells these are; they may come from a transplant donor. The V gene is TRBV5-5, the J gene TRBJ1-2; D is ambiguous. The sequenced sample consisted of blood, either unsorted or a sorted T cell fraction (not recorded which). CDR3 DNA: TGTGCCAGCAGCTTGGGTATCGTGCGGAACTATGGCTACACCTTC. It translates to CASSLGIVRNYGYTF.